This T cell receptor beta chain was retrieved from a study of cytomegalovirus exposure and HLA in healthy donors. Whole-study context: Earlier sequencing of 150 million to 200 million T cells yielded 120 million or so unique TCR beta sequences. Study findings and constraints: Follow-up analysis found HLA locus-dependent TCR association rates, highest for DRB1 and lowest for HLA-C. An Asian-associated ancestry cluster reportedly showed fewer N-insertions than the roughly 700-donor mean in a later analysis.

With respect to this clone: No antigen is known for it.

The CDR3 length is 17 residues. Germline CDR1 reads SGDLS; CDR2 reads YYNGEE. Unmatched junction bases numbered 11, after V lost 3 bases and J lost 6 bases. Primers: 60 Vbeta forward and 13 Jbeta reverse. Sequencing was performed with immunoSEQ multiplex PCR; in TCRdb, only in-frame clones are kept and a portion is missing. In all, the sample yields 75,000 to 100,000 clones. Sequenced input: PBMCs. The chain uses TRBV9 and TRBJ2-7; TRBD2 aligns across 14 bases. This clonotype originated in a woman in her sixties or seventies in good health and CMV-seronegative. CDR3 residues: CASSGGTSGRPPPEQYF. DNA for the CDR3: TGTGCCAGCAGCGGAGGGACTAGCGGGAGACCTCCCCCCGAGCAGTACTTC.